This T cell receptor (beta chain) was identified during a study of blood T cell repertoires in COVID-19 (dated by TCRdb to 2020 to 2022). With respect to the entire study: Samples covering the acute and convalescent phases of COVID-19 were provided by collaborators in the United States, Italy and Spain. The material from the prospective study consisted of cDNA or gDNA derived from T cells, B-cell-depleted T cells, or PBMCs. Subjects who had been exposed to COVID-19, were actively infected with it, or had recovered from it provided the deeply sampled blood TCRbeta repertoires that made up the dataset. A freely available public database, intended as a resource for researchers studying the immune response to SARS-CoV-2, is where the repertoires were released. The samples were drawn from two sources: the first 160 participants of the ongoing ImmuneRACE study, and fewer than 1,500 subjects contributed by 6 global collaborators. A de-identified subject ID, COVID-19 status, age in years and sex were almost always included in the sample metadata. Where available, HLA class I and class II types were obtained from metadata supplied by the sample provider rather than from assay-based typing. Overall study results and their limits: Clinical and demographic metadata were provided uncurated, with the amount varying by source and participant.

Whole blood was collected in K2EDTA tubes by collaborating institutions according to the institutions' own protocols. For TCRbeta analysis, collaborator samples were shipped as frozen whole blood, as isolated PBMCs, or as DNA extracted from either sample type. On this clone itself: This clone's antigen is unknown. Per-base qualities were not stored, and no clone one base away is much larger.

CDR1 and CDR2 are drawn from the germline V gene (reference sequence): LNHDA, SQIVND. There are 12 amino acids in the CDR3, from cysteine to phenylalanine inclusive. Only the CDR3 DNA stays, 36 bases, in frame from base 1. The V end gives up 6 bases and the J end 9 bases, leaving 5 bases in the junction not matched to a gene. TCRbeta CDR3 regions were amplified from genomic DNA using the immunoSEQ Assay, a bias-controlled multiplex PCR. As for the authors' bioinformatics: Nucleated cell counts per sample were estimated from amplification of reference gene primers within the assay. To quantify the absolute abundance of each unique TCRbeta CDR3 rearrangement, sequence reads were collapsed and filtered. Productive Simpson clonality was computed per sample as the square root of Simpson's diversity index over productive rearrangements. TCRdb took this table from immuneACCESS and kept in-frame rearrangements with V and J called. Such tables lack part of the clones; where checked against another copy, unresolved V genes explain under half of the gap, and the rest is unexplained. Clonal size and the V and J genes are those of that table, whereas D and trimming came from the DNA. This sample has 200,000 to 250,000 clones in its table, and 85% to 90% of those were observed once. The ten biggest clones cover around 1.5% of the sample.

The V and J genes are TRBV19 and TRBJ2-3, with 8 bases aligning to TRBD1. The sample consisted of peripheral blood. This sequence originates from a young man with active or convalescent COVID-19. CDR3 sequence: CASRSAGGTQYF. DNA sequence: TGTGCCAGTAGGTCGGCAGGGGGCACGCAGTATTTT.